The 16 T cell receptor beta chains below all came from one sample that was sequenced in a study of neurological immune-mediated disorders. The time point was: longitudinal time-point 1 (baseline). TCRdb independently ran MiXCR on the 5' RACE reads; one entry per CDR3 protein. The sample shows about 60,000 distinct CDR3 sequences, roughly 10% of them seen only once. Material: PBMCs. Source of these receptors: a male donor with HTLV-1-associated myelopathy (HAM/TSP).

Many counts were recorded for this clonotype. The V gene is TRBV24-1, the J gene TRBJ2-1, with 7 positions matching TRBD1. The CDR3 has 15 amino acids. Per germline, CDR1 KGHDR and CDR2 SFDVKD. V trimming: 4 bases; J trimming: 3 bases; junction bases outside the gene matches: 5. CDR3 region: CATSDPGQVYNEQFF. CDR3 sequence (DNA): TGTGCCACCAGTGACCCCGGACAGGTCTACAATGAGCAGTTCTTC.

This clonotype was recorded many times. The genes are TRBV15 and TRBJ2-7, with TRBD1 identical over 9 bases. The CDR3 contains 13 residues. Trimming cost V 7 bases and J 5 bases; bases outside gene matches: 6. Germline assignment: CDR1 LNHNV and CDR2 YYDKDF (reference sequence). This chain's CDR3 is CATNGDRVHEQYF. As DNA, the CDR3 is TGTGCCACCAATGGGGACAGGGTGCACGAGCAGTACTTC.

This clonotype was recorded many times. This chain joins TRBV18 and TRBJ2-7; D gene ambiguous. The CDR3 has 17 residues. Germline loops: CDR1 KGHSH, CDR2 LQKENI. V was pared by 1 base and J by 7 bases, with 23 bases between. CDR3 loop: CASSPLAPPAQDLEQYF. DNA for the CDR3: TGTGCCAGCTCACCACTTGCCCCCCCCGCGCAAGACCTGGAGCAGTACTTC.

This clonotype has ten or more counts. This chain joins TRBV28 and TRBJ1-1; tentative D call: TRBD1 (5 bases). This CDR3 has 15 residues. Germline V gene lookup returns CDR1 MDHEN and CDR2 SYDVKM. V was clipped by 2 bases and J by 0 bases, with 10 bases between them. CDR3 region: CASSLPTGMNTEAFF. The CDR3 DNA reads as TGTGCCAGCAGTTTACCTACAGGTATGAACACTGAAGCTTTCTTT. The complete variable domain, with remaining parts taken from reference TRBV28 and TRBJ1-1, reads DVKVTQSSRYLVKRTGEKVFLECVQDMDHENMFWYRQDPGLGLRLIYFSYDVKMKEKGDIPEGYSVSREKKERFSLILESASTNQTSMYLCASSLPTGMNTEAFFGQGTRLTVV.

The chain employs TRBV19 and TRBJ2-1; unclear D gene. Germline V CDR1 and CDR2: LNHDA, SQIVND (reference sequence). The CDR3 extends over 14 amino acids. Trimming removed 6 bases from V and 3 bases from J, with 12 bases in between. The CDR3: CASSFSTYYNEQFF. The CDR3 nucleotides read TGTGCCAGTAGCTTCTCCACTTACTACAATGAGCAGTTCTTC.

This clonotype has a count of ten or more. The chain joins TRBV12-3 or TRBV12-4 to TRBJ2-7, with D unresolved. This CDR3 has 18 amino acids. V shed 5 bases and J shed 2 bases, with 25 bases lying between them. The CDR3 reads CASSPTGRLSDKAYEQYF. CDR3 DNA sequence: TGTGCCAGCAGTCCTACTGGCAGACTCTCAGACAAAGCCTACGAGCAGTACTTC.

This clonotype was detected ten times or more. CDR3 DNA sequence: TGCAGTGCTAGAGATGGTGGCAGGGGTCGGTTTAATGAAAAACTGTTTTTT. Encoded protein: CSARDGGRGRFNEKLFF. The chain employs TRBV20-1 and TRBJ1-4, with TRBD1 as a possible D gene (6 bases). This CDR3 has 17 residues. Germline assignment: CDR1 DFQATT and CDR2 SNEGSKA (reference sequence). V gave up 0 bases and J gave up 4 bases, with 18 bases separating them.

At least ten counts were recorded for this clonotype. The rearrangement joins TRBV3-1 to TRBJ2-7; D may match TRBD1 or TRBD2 (5 bases each). The CDR3 covers 15 residues. Trimming pared 1 base from V and 2 bases from J, leaving 12 bases between. CDR1 and CDR2 (germline): LGHDT, YNNKEL (reference sequence). The CDR3 coding sequence is TGTGCCAGCAGCCAAGTTCCCTCGGGACCCTACGAGCAGTACTTC. Its translation is CASSQVPSGPYEQYF.

This clonotype was counted many times. The CDR3 reads CASFGGQGSGEQYF. The CDR3 bases are TGCGCCTCATTCGGGGGACAGGGCTCTGGCGAGCAGTACTTC. The rearrangement links TRBV10-2 to TRBJ2-7, with 9 nucleotides matching TRBD1. The CDR3 sequence is 14 residues long. Germline lookup yields CDR1 WSHSY and CDR2 SAAADI. After removal of 11 bases from V and 6 bases from J, the junction contained 14 bases not matched to a gene.

This clonotype was observed at least ten times. This chain links TRBV6-1 with TRBJ1-2; D not resolved. Trimming left V 3 bases short and J 4 bases short, with 6 bases between. CDR1 is MNHNS and CDR2 is SASEGT in the germline V gene. This CDR3 has 12 residues. The CDR3 sequence is CASSDGPYGYTF. For the CDR3, the DNA is TGTGCCAGCAGTGACGGGCCCTATGGCTACACCTTC.

This clonotype showed up many times. CDR3 in DNA: TGTGCCAGCAGGGACGACAGGGGATGGGGCGAGCAGTACTTC. It encodes CASRDDRGWGEQYF. The chain carries TRBV6-5 and TRBJ2-7, with 8 positions matching TRBD1. Germline V gene sequence: CDR1 MNHEY, CDR2 SVGAGI. This CDR3 has 14 amino acids. V lost 6 bases to trimming and J lost 6 bases; unmatched junction nucleotides: 10.

Ten or more counts support this clonotype. The chain has TRBV3-1 and TRBJ2-3; no clear D. Trimming took off 0 bases at V and 5 bases at J, with 6 bases between the two ends. CDR1 LGHDT and CDR2 YNNKEL come from the germline V gene (reference sequence). CDR3 length: 13 amino acids. The DNA of the CDR3 is TGTGCCAGCAGCCAAGACCGGAAAGATACGCAGTATTTT. This sequence encodes CASSQDRKDTQYF.

This CDR3 is CASSQLGTEAFF. CDR3 bases: TGTGCCAGCAGCCAACTGGGCACTGAAGCTTTCTTT. The chain couples TRBV14 to TRBJ1-1; D gene ambiguous. Trimming removed 2 bases from V and 4 bases from J, with 5 bases in between. CDR1 and CDR2 from the germline V gene are SGHDN and FVKESK. The CDR3 sequence is 12 residues long.

This clonotype was detected only once. The gene calls are TRBV7-2 and TRBJ1-1; no reliable D call. The CDR3 extends over 13 amino acids. With 1 base removed from V and 4 bases from J, the gap between germline ends came to 7 bases. The germline V gene has CDR1 SGHTA and CDR2 FQGNSA. In nucleotides, the CDR3 is TGTGCCAGCAGCTTAGTACTCGGCACTGAAGCTTTCTTT. Amino acids: CASSLVLGTEAFF.

This clonotype was seen at least ten times. This chain links TRBV9 with TRBJ2-2; weak D call: TRBD1 (5 bases). Germline CDR1 SGDLS, CDR2 YYNGEE. CDR3 size: 14 residues. Trimming shortened V by 5 bases and J by 4 bases, and 12 bases separated the two germline ends. CDR3 region: CASSSRVGTGELFF. CDR3 DNA: TGTGCCAGCAGTTCCAGGGTTGGCACCGGGGAGCTGTTTTTT.

This clonotype has at least ten counts. The rearrangement joins TRBV7-9 to TRBJ1-1; D is perhaps TRBD1 (5 bases). Trimming removed 0 bases from V and 3 bases from J, with 14 bases in between. The germline gives CDR1 SEHNR, CDR2 FQNEAQ (reference sequence). CDR3 length: 16 amino acids. The CDR3 region is CASSLAGTGIYTEAFF. The CDR3 DNA reads as TGTGCCAGCAGCTTAGCAGGGACCGGAATTTACACTGAAGCTTTCTTT. The full variable domain, with the rest looked up from reference TRBV7-9 and TRBJ1-1, is DTGVSQNPRHKITKRGQNVTFRCDPISEHNRLYWYRQTLGQGPEFLTYFQNEAQLEKSRLLSDRFSAERPKGSFSTLEIQRTEQGDSAMYLCASSLAGTGIYTEAFFGQGTRLTVV.